A single sample is the source of the 24 T cell receptor beta chains below, sequenced in a study of T-cell memory formation after mild COVID-19. TCRdb re-called the 5' RACE reads with MiXCR, one entry per CDR3 protein. The table has around 430,000 distinct CDR3 sequences, 16% seen once; the top ten hold around a fifth. Sequencing was performed on PBMCs or a T cell subset sorted from them (not recorded which). The receptors were gathered from a man younger than 35 who had mild COVID-19 (a few samples of this study predate the infection). Cell type and time point are not known.

The chain uses TRBV6-1 and TRBJ1-6; 9 bases agree with TRBD1. The CDR3 is 17 residues long. Germline CDR1 reads MNHNS; CDR2 reads SASEGT. V lost 3 bases and J lost 10; bases outside the gene matches: 13. CDR3 amino acids: CASSERAADRGRSPLHF. CDR3 coding DNA: TGTGCCAGCAGTGAGCGCGCTGCTGACAGGGGGAGGTCACCCCTCCACTTT.

This chain joins TRBV21-1 and TRBJ1-5; no DNA check was done on the table's D call, TRBD1. TRBV21-1 is annotated as a pseudogene. The CDR3 contains 15 residues. The CDR3 DNA reads TGTGCCAGCAGCAAAACCCGACAGGGTAGACAGCCCCAGCATTTT. Translated, it gives CASSKTRQGRQPQHF.

This rearrangement joins TRBV24-1 to TRBJ2-2; the D call may be TRBD1 or TRBD2 (6 bases each). V dropped 7 bases and J dropped 5 bases, with 16 bases sitting between them. The CDR3 has 15 amino acids. Germline V gene sequence: CDR1 KGHDR, CDR2 SFDVKD. The CDR3 here is CATSRGGMSTGELFF. In DNA, the CDR3 is TGTGCCACCAGCAGGGGAGGAATGTCGACCGGGGAGCTGTTTTTT.

This chain uses TRBV4-1 with TRBJ2-7, with D unclear. The CDR3 is made up of 13 amino acids. The germline V gene encodes CDR1 MGHRA and CDR2 YSYEKL. The V gene lost 4 bases and the J gene lost 2 bases, with 9 bases spanning the gap. CDR3 sequence: CASSLDQAYEQYF. CDR3 bases: TGCGCCAGCAGCCTGGACCAAGCCTACGAGCAGTACTTC.

Many counts were recorded for this clonotype. The chain links TRBV5-1 to TRBJ2-7; D gene unclear. Germline-derived CDR1 and CDR2 are SGHRS and YFSETQ. V shed 1 base and J shed 6 bases, with 11 bases lying between them. The length of the CDR3 is 13 residues. The DNA of the CDR3 is TGCGCCAGCAGCTTGCTAAGTGCTACCGAGCAGTACGTC. The encoded protein is CASSLLSATEQYV.

The genes are TRBV5-1 and TRBJ2-1, with D unclear. The V gene's germline CDR1 is SGHRS and CDR2 YFSETQ. The CDR3 totals 16 residues. Trimming took off 0 bases at V and 3 bases at J, with 13 bases between the two ends. CDR3 sequence: CASSLDGQPNYNEQFF. For the CDR3, the DNA is TGCGCCAGCAGCTTGGATGGGCAGCCTAACTACAATGAGCAGTTCTTC.

The chain employs TRBV5-5 and TRBJ2-3; 7 nucleotides align to TRBD1. The length of the CDR3 is 17 residues. J was trimmed by 9 bases and V by 4 bases; bases with no gene match: 20. Germline assignment: CDR1 SGHKS and CDR2 YYEKEE (reference sequence). CDR3 residues: CASSMGPRGIETDTQYF. In DNA, the CDR3 is TGTGCCAGCAGCATGGGCCCCAGGGGGATCGAGACCGACACGCAGTATTTT. The variable domain in full, with the rest retrieved from reference TRBV5-5 and TRBJ2-3, is DAGVTQSPTHLIKTRGQQVTLRCSPISGHKSVSWYQQVLGQGPQFIFQYYEKEERGRGNFPDRFSARQFPNYSSELNVNALLLGDSALYLCASSMGPRGIETDTQYFGPGTRLTVL.

This rearrangement joins TRBV19 to TRBJ2-1; 7 bases align to TRBD2. J lost 5 bases, V lost 3 bases, and 7 bases had no gene match. This CDR3 is built from 15 residues. Germline CDR1 is LNHDA and CDR2 is SQIVND (reference sequence). CDR3 region: CASSMRLAAHNEQFF. CDR3 nucleotide sequence: TGTGCCAGTAGTATGAGGCTAGCGGCCCACAATGAGCAGTTCTTC.

V and J are TRBV5-1 and TRBJ1-3, with D maybe TRBD1 (6 bases). The CDR3 is 15 amino acids. The germline V gene has CDR1 SGHRS and CDR2 YFSETQ. Trimming removed 4 bases at V and 4 bases at J, with 15 bases between. The DNA for the CDR3 is TGCGCCAGCAGCGAATATACAGGGAGCGGAAACACCATATATTTT. It is translated as CASSEYTGSGNTIYF.

This chain links TRBV4-1 with TRBJ1-5; the D gene is possibly TRBD1 (5 bases). The CDR3 runs 15 residues. Germline CDR1 reads MGHRA; CDR2 reads YSYEKL. Trimming pared 3 bases from V and 3 bases from J, leaving 12 bases between. This CDR3 reads CASSQFRGFNQPQHF. DNA of the CDR3: TGCGCCAGCAGCCAGTTCCGGGGGTTCAATCAGCCCCAGCATTTT.

This clonotype was recorded a few times. V usage is TRBV7-2 and J usage is TRBJ2-7; TRBD2 matches at 11 bases. The CDR3 loop spans 14 amino acids. The V gene's germline CDR1 is SGHTA and CDR2 FQGNSA. In DNA form, the CDR3 reads TGTGCCAGCAGCGTAGCGGGGGGGCCGGAGGAGCAGTACGTC. It codes for CASSVAGGPEEQYV.

This clonotype was picked up many times. CDR3 DNA: TGCGCCAGCAGCGACGACAGAGGCACTAATGAAAAACTGTTTTTT. Translated: CASSDDRGTNEKLFF. The chain recombines TRBV5-1 with TRBJ1-4; D is possibly TRBD1 (5 bases). From germline, CDR1 is SGHRS and CDR2 YFSETQ. V was shortened by 4 bases and J by 2 bases, with 12 bases between the two germline ends. The CDR3 runs to 15 residues.

This clonotype was detected a few times. Here the CDR3 reads CASSFVGTAYEQYV. Written as DNA, the CDR3 is TGCGCCAGCAGCTTCGTCGGGACAGCCTACGAGCAGTACGTC. The rearrangement uses TRBV5-1 and TRBJ2-7; TRBD1 matches at 7 bases. The CDR3 sequence is 14 residues long. Germline assignment: CDR1 SGHRS and CDR2 YFSETQ. J gave up 2 bases and V 2 bases, and 4 bases lay outside the gene matches.

A few counts support this clonotype. The chain carries TRBV7-9 and TRBJ2-3; 14 positions match TRBD2. The length of the CDR3 is 15 residues. Trimming at V came to 5 bases and at J to 6 bases, leaving 4 bases not matched to a gene. CDR1 and CDR2 (germline): SEHNR, FQNEAQ (reference sequence). The DNA of the CDR3 is TGTGCCAGCAGCATCGGACTAGCGGGGGGTGATACGCAGTATTTT. It codes for CASSIGLAGGDTQYF.

This clonotype has ten or more counts. The rearrangement uses TRBV29-1 and TRBJ2-3; 8 bases are shared with TRBD2. Germline values: CDR1 SQVTM, CDR2 ANQGSEA. This CDR3 contains 17 residues. The J segment lost 0 bases and the V segment lost 1 base, leaving 9 bases of the junction unmatched. CDR3 sequence reads: CSVEVWSGGQSTDTQYF. DNA for the CDR3: TGCAGCGTTGAAGTCTGGAGCGGGGGCCAAAGCACAGATACGCAGTATTTT.

This clonotype was counted between two and nine times. The chain employs TRBV12-3 or TRBV12-4 and TRBJ2-2, with 7 bases lining up with TRBD2. V was clipped by 6 bases and J by 6 bases; unmatched bases: 10. The CDR3 is 15 residues long. CDR3 sequence: CASSWGLSAAGELFF. The CDR3 DNA reads as TGTGCCAGCAGCTGGGGACTAAGCGCGGCCGGGGAGCTGTTTTTT.

V is TRBV14 and J is TRBJ2-7, with 8 bases lining up with TRBD1. The ends lost 4 bases at V and 4 bases at J; junction bases unmatched: 9. This CDR3 region has 15 residues. Germline assignment: CDR1 SGHDN and CDR2 FVKESK. The CDR3: CASSRGQGPSYEQYF. The DNA for the CDR3 is TGTGCCAGCAGCCGCGGACAGGGCCCTTCATACGAGCAGTACTTC.

The chain joins TRBV18 to TRBJ2-5; 7 bases agree with TRBD2. CDR1 and CDR2 from the germline V gene are KGHSH and LQKENI. Losses at the gene ends were 1 base for V and 1 base for J; bases not matched to a gene: 3. The CDR3 spans 15 residues. CDR3 residues: CASSPQRGAQETQYF. The CDR3 bases are TGTGCCAGCTCACCACAGCGGGGAGCCCAAGAGACCCAGTACTTC.

This clonotype was seen a few times. The chain carries TRBV20-1 and TRBJ2-1; D uncertain. Germline V gives CDR1 DFQATT, CDR2 SNEGSKA (reference sequence). The CDR3 runs to 13 residues. With 6 bases removed from V and 9 bases from J, the gap between germline ends came to 18 bases. CDR3 residues: CSALRVTFGEQFF. DNA of the CDR3: TGCAGTGCCCTAAGAGTGACATTCGGTGAGCAGTTCTTC.

The chain joins TRBV7-9 to TRBJ2-3; D not resolved. CDR1 SEHNR and CDR2 FQNEAQ come from the germline V gene (reference sequence). This CDR3 has 16 amino acids. V dropped 0 bases and J dropped 0 bases, with 10 bases sitting between them. The CDR3 loop is CASSLARTGSTDTQYF. CDR3 nucleotide sequence: TGTGCCAGCAGCTTAGCGCGTACTGGTAGCACAGATACGCAGTATTTT.

V gene TRBV20-1 combines with J gene TRBJ2-1; TRBD2 might be the D (5 bases). The CDR3 length is 12 residues. Germline CDR1 reads DFQATT; CDR2 reads SNEGSKA (reference sequence). Trimming cost V 7 bases and J 2 bases, with 9 bases left between them. Written as DNA, the CDR3 is TGCAGTGTGGACGGGACCTACAATGAGCAGTTCTTC. It specifies CSVDGTYNEQFF.

This clonotype turned up a few times. V usage is TRBV29-1 and J usage is TRBJ1-1; D unclear. Trimming took off 2 bases at V and 1 base at J, with 8 bases between the two ends. The CDR3 is 13 residues long. In germline, CDR1 is SQVTM, CDR2 ANQGSEA. CDR3 nucleotides: TGCAGCGTTGAATTTGGGTGGAACACTGAAGCTTTCTTT. It is translated as CSVEFGWNTEAFF.

This clonotype showed up just a few times. This chain connects TRBV4-1 to TRBJ2-1; TRBD2 aligns across 11 bases. This CDR3 region has 18 residues. V shed 2 bases and J 0 bases; nucleotides not matched to a gene: 6. From germline, CDR1 is MGHRA and CDR2 YSYEKL. This CDR3 reads CASSQNSGGVSSYNEQFF. The CDR3 region has the DNA TGCGCCAGCAGCCAAAATAGCGGGGGGGTTTCCTCCTACAATGAGCAGTTCTTC.

V and J are TRBV12-3 or TRBV12-4 and TRBJ1-2, with a weak D call TRBD1 (6 bases). Trimming removed 3 bases from V and 2 bases from J, with 10 bases in between. The CDR3 totals 14 residues. CDR3 in amino acids: CASSFQGPNYGYTF. CDR3 in DNA: TGTGCCAGCAGTTTCCAGGGGCCCAACTATGGCTACACCTTC.